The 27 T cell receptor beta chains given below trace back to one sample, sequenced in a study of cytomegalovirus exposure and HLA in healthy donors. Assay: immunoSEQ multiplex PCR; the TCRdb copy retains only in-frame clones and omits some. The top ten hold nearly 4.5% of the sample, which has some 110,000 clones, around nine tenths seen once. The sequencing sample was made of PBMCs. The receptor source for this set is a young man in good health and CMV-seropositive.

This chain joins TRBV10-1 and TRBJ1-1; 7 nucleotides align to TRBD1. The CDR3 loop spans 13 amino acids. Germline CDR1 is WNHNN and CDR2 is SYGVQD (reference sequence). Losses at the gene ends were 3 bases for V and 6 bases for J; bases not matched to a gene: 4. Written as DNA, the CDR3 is TGCGCCAGCAGTGAACGACAGGGCTCTGAAGCTTTCTTT. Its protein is CASSERQGSEAFF.

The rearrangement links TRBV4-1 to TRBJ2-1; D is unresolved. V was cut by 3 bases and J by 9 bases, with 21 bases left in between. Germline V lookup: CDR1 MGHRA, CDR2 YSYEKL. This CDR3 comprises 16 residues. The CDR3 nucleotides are TGCGCCAGCAGCCAGGTCGACTCGTCCCCGTACGGTGAGCAGTTCTTC. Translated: CASSQVDSSPYGEQFF.

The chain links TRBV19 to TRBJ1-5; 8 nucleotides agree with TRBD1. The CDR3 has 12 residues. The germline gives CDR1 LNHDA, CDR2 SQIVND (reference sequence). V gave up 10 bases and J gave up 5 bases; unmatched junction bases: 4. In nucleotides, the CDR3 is TGTGCCACCGGACAGGGTTATCAGCCCCAGCATTTT. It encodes CATGQGYQPQHF.

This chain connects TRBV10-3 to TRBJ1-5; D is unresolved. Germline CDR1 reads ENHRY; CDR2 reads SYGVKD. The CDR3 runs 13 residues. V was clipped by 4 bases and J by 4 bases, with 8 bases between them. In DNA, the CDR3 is TGTGCCATCAGTGCCGCAGAAAATCAGCCCCAGCATTTT. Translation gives CAISAAENQPQHF.

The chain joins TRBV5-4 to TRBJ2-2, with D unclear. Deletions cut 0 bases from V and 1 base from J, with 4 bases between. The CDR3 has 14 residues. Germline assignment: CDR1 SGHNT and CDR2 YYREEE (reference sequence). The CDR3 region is CASSLGQNTGELFF. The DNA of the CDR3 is TGTGCCAGCAGCTTGGGACAGAACACCGGGGAGCTGTTTTTT.

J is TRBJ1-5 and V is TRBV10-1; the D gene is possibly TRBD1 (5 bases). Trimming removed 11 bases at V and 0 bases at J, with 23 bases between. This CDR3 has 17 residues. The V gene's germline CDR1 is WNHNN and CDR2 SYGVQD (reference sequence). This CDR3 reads CAPLAGGISYSNQPQHF. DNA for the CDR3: TGCGCCCCTCTTGCTGGGGGGATTTCATATAGCAATCAGCCCCAGCATTTT.

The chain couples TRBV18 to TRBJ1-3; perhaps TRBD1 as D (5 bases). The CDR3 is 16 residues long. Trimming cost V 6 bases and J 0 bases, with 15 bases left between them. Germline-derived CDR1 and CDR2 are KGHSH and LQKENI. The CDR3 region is CASSPRGISSGNTIYF. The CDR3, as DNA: TGTGCCAGCTCCCCTCGGGGGATAAGCTCTGGAAACACCATATATTTT.

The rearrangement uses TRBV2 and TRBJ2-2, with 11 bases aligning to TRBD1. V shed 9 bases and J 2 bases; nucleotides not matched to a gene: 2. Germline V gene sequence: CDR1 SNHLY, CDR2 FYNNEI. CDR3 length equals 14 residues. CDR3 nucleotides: TGTGCCAGGGGACAGGGGGTAAACACCGGGGAGCTGTTTTTT. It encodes CARGQGVNTGELFF.

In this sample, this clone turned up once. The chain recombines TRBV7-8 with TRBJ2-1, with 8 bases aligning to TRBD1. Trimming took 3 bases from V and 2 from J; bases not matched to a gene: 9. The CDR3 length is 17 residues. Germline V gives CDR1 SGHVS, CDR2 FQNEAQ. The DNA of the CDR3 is TGTGCCAGCAGCTTCGGACAGGGAGTTCCGACCTACAATGAGCAGTTCTTC. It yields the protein CASSFGQGVPTYNEQFF.

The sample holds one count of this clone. The CDR3 sequence: CATSRGTGLLEETQYF. CDR3 bases: TGTGCCACCAGCAGAGGGACGGGACTTCTCGAAGAGACCCAGTACTTC. This chain connects TRBV15 to TRBJ2-5, with D perhaps TRBD2 (6 bases). Germline-derived CDR1 and CDR2 are LNHNV and YYDKDF (reference sequence). Trimming stripped 1 base from V and 3 bases from J, with 15 bases between. CDR3 size: 16 residues.

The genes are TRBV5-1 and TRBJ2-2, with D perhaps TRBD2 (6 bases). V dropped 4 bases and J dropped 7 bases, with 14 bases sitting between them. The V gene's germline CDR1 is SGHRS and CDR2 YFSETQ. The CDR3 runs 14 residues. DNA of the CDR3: TGCGCCAGCAGCATGAGACTAGACCACGGGGAGCTGTTTTTT. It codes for CASSMRLDHGELFF.

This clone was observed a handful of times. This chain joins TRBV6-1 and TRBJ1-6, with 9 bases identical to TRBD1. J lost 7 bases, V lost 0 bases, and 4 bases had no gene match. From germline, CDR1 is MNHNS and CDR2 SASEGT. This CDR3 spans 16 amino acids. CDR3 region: CASSEATGTGNSPLHF. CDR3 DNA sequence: TGTGCCAGCAGTGAAGCGACCGGGACAGGGAATTCACCCCTCCACTTT.

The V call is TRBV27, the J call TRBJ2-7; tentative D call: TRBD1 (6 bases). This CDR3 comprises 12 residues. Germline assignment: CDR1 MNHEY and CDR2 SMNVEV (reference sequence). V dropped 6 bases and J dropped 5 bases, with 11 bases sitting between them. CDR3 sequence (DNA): TGTGCCAGCAGAAACAGGGTTGACGAGCAGTACTTC. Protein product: CASRNRVDEQYF.

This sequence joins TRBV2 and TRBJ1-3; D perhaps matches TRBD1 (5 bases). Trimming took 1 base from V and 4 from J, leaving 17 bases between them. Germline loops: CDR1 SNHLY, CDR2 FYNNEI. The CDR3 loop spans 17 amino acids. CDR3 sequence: CASSEGGLGDDGNTIYF. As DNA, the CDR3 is TGTGCCAGCAGTGAAGGGGGACTTGGGGATGACGGAAACACCATATATTTT.

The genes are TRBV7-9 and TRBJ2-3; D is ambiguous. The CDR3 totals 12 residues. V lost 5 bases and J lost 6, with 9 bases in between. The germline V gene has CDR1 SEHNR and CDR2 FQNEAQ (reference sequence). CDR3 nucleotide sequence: TGTGCCAGCAGCCCTATAGATGATACGCAGTATTTT. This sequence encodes CASSPIDDTQYF.

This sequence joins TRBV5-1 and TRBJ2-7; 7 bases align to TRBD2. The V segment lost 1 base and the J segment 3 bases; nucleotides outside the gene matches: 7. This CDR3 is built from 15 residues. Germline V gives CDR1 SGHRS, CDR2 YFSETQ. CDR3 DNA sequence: TGCGCCAGCAGCTTGCGCAGCGGGGAGATCTACGAGCAGTACTTC. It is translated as CASSLRSGEIYEQYF.

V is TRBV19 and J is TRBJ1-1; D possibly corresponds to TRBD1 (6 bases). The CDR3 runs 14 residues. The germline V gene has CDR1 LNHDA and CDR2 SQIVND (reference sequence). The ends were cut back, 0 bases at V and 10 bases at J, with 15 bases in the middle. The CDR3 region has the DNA TGTGCCAGTAGTATAGACCGGGACAATGGTGGAGCTTTCTTT. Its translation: CASSIDRDNGGAFF.

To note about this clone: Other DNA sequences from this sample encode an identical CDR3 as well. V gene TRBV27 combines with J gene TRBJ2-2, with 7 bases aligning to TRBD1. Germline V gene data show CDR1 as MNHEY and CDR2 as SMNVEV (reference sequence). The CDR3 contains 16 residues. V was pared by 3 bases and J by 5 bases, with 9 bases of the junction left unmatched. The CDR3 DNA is TGTGCCAGCAGTTTCGGGACAGTCGGGCTGACCGGGGAGCTGTTTTTT. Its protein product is CASSFGTVGLTGELFF.

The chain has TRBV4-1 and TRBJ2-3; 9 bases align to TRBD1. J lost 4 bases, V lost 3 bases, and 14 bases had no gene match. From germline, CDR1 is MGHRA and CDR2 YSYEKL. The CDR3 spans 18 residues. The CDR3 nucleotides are TGCGCCAGCAGCCAGATAACATCAGGGGGACAGGGCTCAGATACGCAGTATTTT. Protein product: CASSQITSGGQGSDTQYF.

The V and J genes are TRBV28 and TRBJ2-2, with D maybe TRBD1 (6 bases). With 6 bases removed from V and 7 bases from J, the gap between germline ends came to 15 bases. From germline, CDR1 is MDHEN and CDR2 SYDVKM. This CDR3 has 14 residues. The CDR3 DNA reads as TGTGCCAGCAGCACTACAGGGAGAATCGGGGAGCTGTTTTTT. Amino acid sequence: CASSTTGRIGELFF.

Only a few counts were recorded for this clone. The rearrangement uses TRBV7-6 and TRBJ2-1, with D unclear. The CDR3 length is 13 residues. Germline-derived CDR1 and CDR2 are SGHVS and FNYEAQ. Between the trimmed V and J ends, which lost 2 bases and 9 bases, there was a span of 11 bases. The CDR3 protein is CASSLRRIGEQFF. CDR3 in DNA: TGTGCCAGCAGCTTACGGCGGATCGGTGAGCAGTTCTTC.

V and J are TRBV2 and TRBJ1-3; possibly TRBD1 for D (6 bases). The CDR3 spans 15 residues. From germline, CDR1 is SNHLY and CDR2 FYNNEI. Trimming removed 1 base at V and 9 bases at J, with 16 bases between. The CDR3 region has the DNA TGTGCCAGCAGTGAAGAGGGGGTCCAGACTGGCACCATATATTTT. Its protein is CASSEEGVQTGTIYF.

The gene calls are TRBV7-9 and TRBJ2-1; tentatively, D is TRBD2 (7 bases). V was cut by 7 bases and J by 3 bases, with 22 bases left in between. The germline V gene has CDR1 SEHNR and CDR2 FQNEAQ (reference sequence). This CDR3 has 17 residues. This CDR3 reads CASNSGGPPMDYNEQFF. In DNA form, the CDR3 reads TGTGCCAGCAATTCGGGGGGCCCCCCCATGGACTACAATGAGCAGTTCTTC. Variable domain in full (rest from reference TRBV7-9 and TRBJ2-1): DTGVSQNPRHKITKRGQNVTFRCDPISEHNRLYWYRQTLGQGPEFLTYFQNEAQLEKSRLLSDRFSAERPKGSFSTLEIQRTEQGDSAMYLCASNSGGPPMDYNEQFFGPGTRLTVL.

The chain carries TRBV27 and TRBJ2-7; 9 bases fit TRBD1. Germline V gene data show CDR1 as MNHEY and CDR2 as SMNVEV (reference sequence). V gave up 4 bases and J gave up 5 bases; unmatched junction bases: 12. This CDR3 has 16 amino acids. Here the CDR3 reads CASSWFGGTGIDEQYF. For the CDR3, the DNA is TGTGCCAGCAGTTGGTTTGGTGGGACAGGGATCGACGAGCAGTACTTC.

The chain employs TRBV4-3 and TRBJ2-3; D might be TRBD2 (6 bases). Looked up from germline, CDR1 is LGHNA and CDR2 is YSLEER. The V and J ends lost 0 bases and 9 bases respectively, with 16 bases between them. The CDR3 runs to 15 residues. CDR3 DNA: TGCGCCAGCAGCCAAGATCGGGAGCGCCAGAGGACGCAGTATTTT. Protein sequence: CASSQDRERQRTQYF.

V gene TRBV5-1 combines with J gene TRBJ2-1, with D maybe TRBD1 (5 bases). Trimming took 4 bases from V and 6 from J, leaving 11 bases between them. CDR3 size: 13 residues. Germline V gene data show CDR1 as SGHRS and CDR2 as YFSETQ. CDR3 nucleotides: TGCGCCAGCAGCCCGCAGGGAATCAATGAGCAGTTCTTC. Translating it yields CASSPQGINEQFF.

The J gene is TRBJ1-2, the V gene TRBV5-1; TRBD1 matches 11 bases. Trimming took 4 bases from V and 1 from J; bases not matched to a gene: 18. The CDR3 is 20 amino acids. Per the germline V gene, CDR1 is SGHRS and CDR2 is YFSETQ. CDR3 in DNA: TGCGCCAGCAGCCCGACAGTGGGACAGGGGGTTCGAGGGCTTAACTATGGCTACACCTTC. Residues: CASSPTVGQGVRGLNYGYTF.